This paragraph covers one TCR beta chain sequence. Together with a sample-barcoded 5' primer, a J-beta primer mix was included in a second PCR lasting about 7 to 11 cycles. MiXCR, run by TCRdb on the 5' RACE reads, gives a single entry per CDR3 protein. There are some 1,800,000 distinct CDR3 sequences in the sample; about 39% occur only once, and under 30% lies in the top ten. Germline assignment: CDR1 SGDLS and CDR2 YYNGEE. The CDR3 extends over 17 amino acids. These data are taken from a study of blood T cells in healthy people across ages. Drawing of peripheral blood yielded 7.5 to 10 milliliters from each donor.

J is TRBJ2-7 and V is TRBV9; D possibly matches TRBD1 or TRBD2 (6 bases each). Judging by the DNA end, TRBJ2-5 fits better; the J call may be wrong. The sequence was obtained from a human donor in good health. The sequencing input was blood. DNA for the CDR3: TGTGCCAGCAGCGTGGGAGGCGGGACACCGGGGGTCCAGACCCAGTACTTC. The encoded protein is CASSVGGGTPGVQTQYF.